This T cell receptor beta chain came from a study of shared clonotypes between healthy human individuals. Study details: The study drew on two women and a few men aged 18 to 49 as donors.

Germline CDR1 reads MNHEY; CDR2 reads SMNVEV (reference sequence). Trimming took off 5 bases at V and 3 bases at J, with 15 bases between the two ends. The CDR3 runs to 15 residues. Here immunoSEQ multiplex PCR was the method, and the copy in TCRdb shows in-frame clones only, minus some. The sample has approximately 100,000 clones, roughly two thirds seen once; the top ten hold 45% to 50%. The clonotype comes from a man aged 30 to 39 in good health. Sequences were obtained from memory CD8+ T cells sorted from blood. As to subset: CD45RO+ cells pooled with CCR7-negative TemRA cells. The V and J genes are TRBV27 and TRBJ2-3, with D hard to call. This CDR3 is CASSRINTLTDTQYF. CDR3 DNA sequence: TGTGCCAGCAGTCGAATCAATACGCTTACAGATACGCAGTATTTT.